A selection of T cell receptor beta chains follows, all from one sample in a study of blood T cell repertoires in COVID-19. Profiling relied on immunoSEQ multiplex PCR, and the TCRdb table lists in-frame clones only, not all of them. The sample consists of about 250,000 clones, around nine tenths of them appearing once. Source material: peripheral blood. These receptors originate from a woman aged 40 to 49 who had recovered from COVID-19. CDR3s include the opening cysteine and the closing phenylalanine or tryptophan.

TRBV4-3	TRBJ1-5	CASSQDVWTVGNQPQHF
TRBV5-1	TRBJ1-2	CASSTGPDRGPGYTF
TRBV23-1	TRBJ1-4	CASGQGHKKLFF
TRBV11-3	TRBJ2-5	CASSDRSGQETQYF
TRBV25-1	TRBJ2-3	CASSAVRGGKDTQYF
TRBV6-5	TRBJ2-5	CASSGTHQETQYF
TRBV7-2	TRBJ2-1	CASSLSSGRGSYNEQFF
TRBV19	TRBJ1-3	CATPGPRGDTIYF
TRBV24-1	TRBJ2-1	CATSDAGRGEQFF
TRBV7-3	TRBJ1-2	CASSRTGFVGYTF
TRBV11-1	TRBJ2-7	CASSPEDRVGLYEQYF
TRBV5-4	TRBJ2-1	CASSPQASSYNEQFF
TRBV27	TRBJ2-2	CATRPGGTGELFF
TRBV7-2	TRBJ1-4	CASSRQVNEKLFF
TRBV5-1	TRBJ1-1	CASSPVTGNTEAFF
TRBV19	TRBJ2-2	CASSPSGLPGGELFF
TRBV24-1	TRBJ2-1	CATSRVGGNYNEQFF
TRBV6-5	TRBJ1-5	CASSYGGSNQPQHF
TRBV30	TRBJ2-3	CAWSVRGHAQYF
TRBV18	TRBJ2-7	CASSPPATRYEQYF
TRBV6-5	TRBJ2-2	CASSREVPNTGELFF
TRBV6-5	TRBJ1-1	CASRVTGATEAFF
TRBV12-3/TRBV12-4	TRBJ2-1	CASSLGPGTHGFF
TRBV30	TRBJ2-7	CAGTPTSSYEQYF
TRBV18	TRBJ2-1	CASSPPRGGLGHNEQFF
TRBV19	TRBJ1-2	CASSMFPGQGVIGYTF
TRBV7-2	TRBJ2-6	CASSQDVSGANVLTF
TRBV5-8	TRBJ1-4	CASSPLGQLNEKLFF
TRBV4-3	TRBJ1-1	CASSQEGRMNTEAFF
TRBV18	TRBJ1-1	CASSEDSGGTEAFF
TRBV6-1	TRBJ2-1	CASSAAGTGGFYEQFF
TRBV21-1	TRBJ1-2	CASIPLQDGYTF
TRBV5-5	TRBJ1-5	CASSPRQGNQPQHF
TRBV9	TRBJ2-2	CASSVGLAGGELFF
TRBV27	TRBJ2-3	CASSTPLNLAGGEVREYF
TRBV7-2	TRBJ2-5	CASSSRGGLETQYF
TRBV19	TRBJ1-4	CASSIGASTNEKLFF
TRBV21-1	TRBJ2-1	CAGPSGRASENEQFF
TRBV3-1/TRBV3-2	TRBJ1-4	CASWSGGGGNEKLFF
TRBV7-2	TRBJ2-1	CASSFLAPSYNEQFF
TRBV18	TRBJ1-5	CASSVGPGNQPQHF
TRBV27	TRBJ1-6	CASRGGRLGNSPLHF
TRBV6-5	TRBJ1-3	CATTPNSVGNTIYF
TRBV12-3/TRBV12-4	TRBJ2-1	CASQVAGGHEQFF
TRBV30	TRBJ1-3	CAWSVDWAPGNTIYF
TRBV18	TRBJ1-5	CASSTAYSNQPQHF
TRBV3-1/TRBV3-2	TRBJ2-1	CASSQGLANRRFF
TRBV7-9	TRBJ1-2	CASSSTRQGRIYGYTF
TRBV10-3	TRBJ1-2	CAISESGTAYGYTF
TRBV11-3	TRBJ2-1	CASSPDRGGQFF
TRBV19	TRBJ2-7	CASSIGGGRAHYEQYF
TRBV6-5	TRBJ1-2	CASGTGAYGYTF
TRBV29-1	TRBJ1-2	CSAYVRTGLGYGYTF
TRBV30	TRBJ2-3	CAWDPSGRWDTQYF
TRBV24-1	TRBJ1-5	CATSDWGQPQHF
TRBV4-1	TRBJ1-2	CASSQDPLGAVGYTF
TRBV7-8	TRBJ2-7	CASSSGDSLYEQYF
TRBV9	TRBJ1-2	CASSVDRGARGYTF
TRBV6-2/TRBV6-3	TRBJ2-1	CASSLLSSYNEQFF
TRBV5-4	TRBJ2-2	CASGPTPGQDLFANTGELFF